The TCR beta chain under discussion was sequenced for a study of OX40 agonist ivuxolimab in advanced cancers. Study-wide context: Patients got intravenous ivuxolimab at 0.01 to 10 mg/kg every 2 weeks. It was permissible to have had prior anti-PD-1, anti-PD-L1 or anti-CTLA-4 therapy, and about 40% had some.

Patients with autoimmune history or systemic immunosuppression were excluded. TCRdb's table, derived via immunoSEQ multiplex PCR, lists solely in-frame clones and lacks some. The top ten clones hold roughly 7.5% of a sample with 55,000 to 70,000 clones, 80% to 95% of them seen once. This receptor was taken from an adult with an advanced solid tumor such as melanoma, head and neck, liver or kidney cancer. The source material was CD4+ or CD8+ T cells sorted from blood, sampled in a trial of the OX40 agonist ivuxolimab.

CDR3 sequence: CASSLNRGGDGAQPQHF. DNA for the CDR3: TGTGCCAGCAGCCTAAACAGGGGCGGAGATGGGGCCCAGCCCCAGCATTTT. The rearrangement joins TRBV7-8 to TRBJ1-5; 7 bases are a match to TRBD1. CDR1 SGHVS and CDR2 FQNEAQ come from the germline V gene. The CDR3 is 17 amino acids. The J segment lost 7 bases and the V segment lost 5 bases, leaving 17 bases of the junction unmatched.